The 25 T cell receptor beta chains below come from one sample, sequenced in a study of cytomegalovirus exposure and HLA in healthy donors. The table came from immunoSEQ multiplex PCR; TCRdb's copy has only in-frame clones and leaves some out. This sample has about 54,000 clones, with 89% found just once. Material for sequencing was PBMCs. Every receptor here comes from a woman under 30 in good health and CMV-seropositive.

The V gene is TRBV14, the J gene TRBJ1-1; D unclear. Trimming took off 1 base at V and 3 bases at J, with 6 bases between the two ends. Germline V gene sequence: CDR1 SGHDN, CDR2 FVKESK. The CDR3 length is 13 residues. The CDR3: CASSQVRDTEAFF. CDR3 sequence (DNA): TGTGCCAGCAGCCAAGTTCGGGACACTGAAGCTTTCTTT.

The CDR3 nucleotides are TGTGCCAGCAGCTCCACCGGCGGAGTTGAAAAACTGTTTTTT. This codes for CASSSTGGVEKLFF. V is TRBV5-6 and J is TRBJ1-4, with D unclear. V shed 3 bases and J shed 7 bases, with 13 bases lying between them. Germline V gene lookup returns CDR1 SGHDT and CDR2 YYEEEE. This CDR3 contains 14 residues.

In regard to this clone: Compared with germline, one end of the junction differs, possibly owing to a read error. The chain joins TRBV28 to TRBJ2-3; the D gene is possibly TRBD1 (6 bases). This CDR3 region has 13 residues. Germline lookup yields CDR1 MDHEN and CDR2 SYDVKM. The chain's CDR3 is CASSSDPTGTQYF. Here the CDR3 DNA reads TGTGCCAGCAGTTCCGACCCGACAGGTACGCAGTATTTT.

This rearrangement joins TRBV6-1 to TRBJ1-2, with D possibly matching TRBD1 (6 bases). This CDR3 has 13 residues. Germline V lookup: CDR1 MNHNS, CDR2 SASEGT. V was shortened by 7 bases and J by 4 bases, with 13 bases between the two germline ends. The CDR3 sequence: CASTESGAYGYTF. CDR3 coding DNA: TGTGCCAGCACCGAATCAGGGGCCTATGGCTACACCTTC.

The chain links TRBV7-9 to TRBJ2-3; 7 positions match TRBD2. The CDR3 consists of 17 residues. The ends lost 1 base at V and 1 base at J; junction bases unmatched: 8. The germline CDR1 and CDR2 sequences are SEHNR and FQNEAQ (reference sequence). The CDR3 reads CASSLGGDYTGTDTQYF. In DNA, the CDR3 is TGTGCCAGCAGCTTAGGGGGGGACTACACCGGCACAGATACGCAGTATTTT.

The chain has TRBV30 and TRBJ1-2, with D unclear. Trimming took off 4 bases at V and 4 bases at J, with 16 bases between the two ends. CDR3 size: 14 residues. Germline V gene lookup returns CDR1 GTSNPN and CDR2 SVGIG (reference sequence). CDR3 DNA sequence: TGTGCCTGGACCCCTTTAGCGGGAAGCTATGGCTACACCTTC. It encodes CAWTPLAGSYGYTF. Based on the CDR3 plus reference TRBV30 and TRBJ1-2, the full variable domain is SQTIHQWPATLVQPVGSPLSLECTVEGTSNPNLYWYRQAAGRGLQLLFYSVGIGQISSEVPQNLSASRPQDRQFILSSKKLLLSDSGFYLCAWTPLAGSYGYTFGSGTRLTVV.

The V call is TRBV15, the J call TRBJ1-2; D is perhaps TRBD1 (5 bases). V lost 3 bases to trimming and J lost 2 bases, with 16 bases between them. Germline-derived CDR1 and CDR2 are LNHNV and YYDKDF (reference sequence). The CDR3 loop spans 16 amino acids. The CDR3 coding sequence is TGTGCCACCAGCAGTTTAAGCGGGGCGCCGAACTATGGCTACACCTTC. It yields the protein CATSSLSGAPNYGYTF.

This clone was picked up a small number of times. The chain joins TRBV28 to TRBJ2-3; 7 bases align to TRBD2. The germline gives CDR1 MDHEN, CDR2 SYDVKM. V gave up 7 bases and J gave up 1 base; unmatched junction bases: 8. The CDR3 totals 15 residues. The CDR3 region has the DNA TGTGCCAGCACCCTCAATGGGGGGGGCACAGATACGCAGTATTTT. Translation gives CASTLNGGGTDTQYF.

The chain links TRBV5-6 to TRBJ1-1, with D unresolved. Germline loops: CDR1 SGHDT, CDR2 YYEEEE. The V end was cut by 0 bases, the J end by 5 bases, with 11 bases between. The CDR3 totals 14 residues. In nucleotides, the CDR3 is TGTGCCAGCAGCTTGGTACTGGGCCGGACTGAAGCTTTCTTT. Translating it yields CASSLVLGRTEAFF.

The rearrangement uses TRBV10-3 and TRBJ2-2, with 8 bases identical to TRBD2. V shed 6 bases and J 0 bases; nucleotides not matched to a gene: 6. This CDR3 region has 16 residues. Looked up from germline, CDR1 is ENHRY and CDR2 is SYGVKD. CDR3 region: CAIRKRGGPNTGELFF. CDR3 DNA: TGTGCCATCAGGAAACGCGGGGGGCCGAACACCGGGGAGCTGTTTTTT.

J is TRBJ1-4 and V is TRBV19; TRBD1 agrees at 8 bases. The length of the CDR3 is 15 residues. Germline-derived CDR1 and CDR2 are LNHDA and SQIVND (reference sequence). With 4 bases clipped from V and 2 bases from J, the junction kept 3 bases outside the gene matches. CDR3 sequence (DNA): TGTGCCAGTAGTAAGAACAGGGGGACTAATGAAAAACTGTTTTTT. This codes for CASSKNRGTNEKLFF.

This clone was detected once. The J gene is TRBJ2-1, the V gene TRBV15, with a weak D call TRBD2 (6 bases). V was cut by 0 bases and J by 6 bases, with 12 bases left in between. There are 15 residues in the CDR3. Germline V gives CDR1 LNHNV, CDR2 YYDKDF (reference sequence). Written as DNA, the CDR3 is TGTGCCACCAGCAGAGATAATCGGGGGTCCAATGAGCAGTTCTTC. This gives the protein CATSRDNRGSNEQFF. The whole variable domain, remainder taken from reference TRBV15 and TRBJ2-1, is DAMVIQNPRYQVTQFGKPVTLSCSQTLNHNVMYWYQQKSSQAPKLLFHYYDKDFNNEADTPDNFQSRRPNTSFCFLDIRSPGLGDTAMYLCATSRDNRGSNEQFFGPGTRLTVL.

The CDR3 loop is CASSLRDRRTDTQYF. The DNA of the CDR3 is TGTGCCAGCAGTCTCCGGGACAGACGCACAGATACGCAGTATTTT. The rearrangement joins TRBV6-5 to TRBJ2-3, with 7 bases that match TRBD1. The CDR3 extends over 15 amino acids. Trimming took 5 bases from V and 1 from J; bases not matched to a gene: 6. From germline, CDR1 is MNHEY and CDR2 SVGAGI.

The chain combines TRBV5-6 with TRBJ1-1; tentatively, D is TRBD1 (6 bases). With 4 bases removed from V and 4 bases from J, the gap between germline ends came to 23 bases. The length of the CDR3 is 17 residues. Germline assignment: CDR1 SGHDT and CDR2 YYEEEE. The CDR3 coding sequence is TGTGCCAGCAGCCTGATGTCAGGAACAGGGTTTTTCACTGAAGCTTTCTTT. It translates to CASSLMSGTGFFTEAFF. Supplemented by reference TRBV5-6 and TRBJ1-1, the full variable domain reads DAGVTQSPTHLIKTRGQQVTLRCSPKSGHDTVSWYQQALGQGPQFIFQYYEEEERQRGNFPDRFSGHQFPNYSSELNVNALLLGDSALYLCASSLMSGTGFFTEAFFGQGTRLTVV.

The J gene is TRBJ2-5, the V gene TRBV12-2; the table's D call, TRBD1, has no DNA check behind it. TRBV12-2 is termed a pseudogene. This CDR3 is built from 16 residues. The CDR3 is CASRLGTGGKEETQYF. CDR3 coding DNA: TGTGCAAGTCGCTTAGGGACAGGGGGTAAGGAAGAGACCCAGTACTTC.

The chain's CDR3 is CASSPDGTVWFPDTQYF. The CDR3 DNA sequence: TGTGCCAGCAGCCCGGATGGGACAGTTTGGTTTCCAGATACGCAGTATTTT. J is TRBJ2-3 and V is TRBV7-3; 7 positions agree with TRBD1. Germline V lookup: CDR1 SGHTA, CDR2 FQGTGA. J was trimmed by 4 bases and V by 5 bases; bases with no gene match: 15. The CDR3 has 17 amino acids.

In its sample, this clone was seen once. J is TRBJ2-7 and V is TRBV5-1; D call uncertain. V shed 2 bases and J shed 0 bases, with 9 bases lying between them. This CDR3 has 14 residues. CDR1 SGHRS and CDR2 YFSETQ come from the germline V gene. DNA of the CDR3: TGCGCCAGCAGCTTTCTCAGTCACTCCTACGAGCAGTACTTC. Its protein product is CASSFLSHSYEQYF. Complete variable domain (other parts from reference TRBV5-1 and TRBJ2-7): KAGVTQTPRYLIKTRGQQVTLSCSPISGHRSVSWYQQTPGQGLQFLFEYFSETQRNKGNFPGRFSGRQFSNSRSEMNVSTLELGDSALYLCASSFLSHSYEQYFGPGTRLTVT.

This clone appeared a single time. V usage is TRBV19 and J usage is TRBJ2-7; D ambiguous. The CDR3 totals 14 residues. V shed 6 bases and J shed 0 bases, with 12 bases lying between them. CDR1 is LNHDA, CDR2 SQIVND, per germline (reference sequence). The DNA for the CDR3 is TGTGCCAGTAGGGCAACGGAGACCTCCTACGAGCAGTACTTC. Encoded protein: CASRATETSYEQYF.

The rearrangement joins TRBV6-5 to TRBJ2-7; TRBD1 matches 7 bases. The CDR3 totals 13 residues. V lost 6 bases and J lost 0; bases outside the gene matches: 2. Germline V lookup: CDR1 MNHEY, CDR2 SVGAGI. The DNA for the CDR3 is TGTGCCAGCAGGACAGGGCCCTCCTACGAGCAGTACTTC. Protein: CASRTGPSYEQYF.

The genes are TRBV28 and TRBJ2-3; TRBD1 matches at 9 bases. Trimming at V came to 5 bases and at J to 2 bases, leaving 2 bases not matched to a gene. The length of the CDR3 is 14 residues. CDR1 is MDHEN and CDR2 is SYDVKM in the germline V gene. The CDR3 region is CASSRDRDTDTQYF. DNA for the CDR3: TGTGCCAGCAGTAGGGACAGGGACACAGATACGCAGTATTTT.

This clone was counted only a few times. The chain joins TRBV2 to TRBJ2-2; 11 bases are a match to TRBD2. V lost 6 bases to trimming and J lost 7 bases; unmatched junction nucleotides: 10. The germline gives CDR1 SNHLY, CDR2 FYNNEI. The CDR3 loop spans 16 amino acids. CDR3: CASRRLAGGLNGELFF. CDR3 nucleotides: TGTGCCAGCAGACGATTAGCGGGGGGGCTCAACGGGGAGCTGTTTTTT.

This clone was recorded only once. V and J are TRBV5-6 and TRBJ1-6; possibly TRBD1 for D (6 bases). Trimming stripped 4 bases from V and 8 bases from J, with 13 bases between. This CDR3 is built from 14 residues. Germline CDR1 is SGHDT and CDR2 is YYEEEE. The CDR3 region has the DNA TGTGCCAGCAGCCACAGGGCGATCGATTCACCCCTCCACTTT. It encodes CASSHRAIDSPLHF.

The genes are TRBV7-3 and TRBJ1-1, with a possible D match to TRBD1 (5 bases). This CDR3 region has 14 residues. Trimming stripped 5 bases from V and 7 bases from J, with 17 bases between. Per the germline V gene, CDR1 is SGHTA and CDR2 is FQGTGA. The CDR3 sequence: CASSPSGGRDEAFF. The CDR3 coding sequence is TGTGCCAGCAGCCCGTCGGGAGGCAGGGATGAAGCTTTCTTT.

The gene calls are TRBV7-2 and TRBJ1-2; TRBD1 is a possible D gene (5 bases). Per germline, CDR1 SGHTA and CDR2 FQGNSA. The CDR3 length is 13 residues. V was clipped by 5 bases and J by 0 bases, with 7 bases between them. CDR3 region: CASSDSTNYGYTF. The CDR3 DNA follows: TGTGCCAGCAGCGACAGCACTAACTATGGCTACACCTTC. The complete variable domain, with remaining parts taken from reference TRBV7-2 and TRBJ1-2, reads GAGVSQSPSNKVTEKGKDVELRCDPISGHTALYWYRQSLGQGLEFLIYFQGNSAPDKSGLPSDRFSAERTGGSVSTLTIQRTQQEDSAVYLCASSDSTNYGYTFGSGTRLTVV.

This chain joins TRBV6-5 and TRBJ1-1; no definite D call. The V and J ends lost 0 bases and 6 bases respectively, with 8 bases between them. The CDR3 contains 13 residues. CDR1 is MNHEY, CDR2 SVGAGI, per germline. In DNA form, the CDR3 reads TGTGCCAGCAGTTACTCCGACGGAGCTGAAGCTTTCTTT. Its translation: CASSYSDGAEAFF.